This TCR beta chain was profiled in a study of blood T cell repertoires in COVID-19. Study context: From T cells, B-cell-depleted T cells, or PBMCs came the material, which was cDNA or gDNA.

In the source study's methods: By means of reference gene primer amplification, nucleated cell counts were estimated. TCRdb's table, derived via immunoSEQ multiplex PCR, lists solely in-frame clones and lacks some. V, J and clone size reflect that table, while D and trimming were determined from the DNA. In the table there are 250,000 to 350,000 clones, around 89% of which are singletons. The CDR3 sequence runs 15 residues, both termini included. Germline CDR1 is MDHEN and CDR2 is SYDVKM. In regard to this clone: Because the CDR3's place on the DNA is in doubt, the DNA is left out and the CDR3 is given as listed by TCRdb.

Sequenced material: peripheral blood. This receptor was obtained from a man aged 25 to 45 with acute or convalescent COVID-19. The genes are TRBV28 and TRBJ1-2. The CDR3 loop reads CASGEGLGGYGYTFF.